Following are 32 T cell receptor beta chains from one sample sequenced in a study of blood T cell repertoires in COVID-19. Produced via immunoSEQ multiplex PCR; TCRdb's table is partial and in-frame only. The table has approximately 180,000 clones, approximately 86% seen once. The source material was PBMCs or T cells enriched from blood (not recorded which). The receptors here all came from a woman between 55 and 75 years old with acute COVID-19.

V gene TRBV14 combines with J gene TRBJ1-2, with D tentatively TRBD1 (5 bases). V gave up 1 base and J gave up 5 bases, with 20 bases separating them. CDR3 size: 17 residues. The germline CDR1 and CDR2 sequences are SGHDN and FVKESK. DNA for the CDR3: TGTGCCAGCAGCCAAGTAGGCCCAGGGTCGGTTGGGTATGGCTACACCTTC. This codes for CASSQVGPGSVGYGYTF.

The chain has TRBV24-1 and TRBJ2-3, with no clear D. This CDR3 has 16 amino acids. The V end was cut by 1 base, the J end by 2 bases, with 12 bases between. The germline gives CDR1 KGHDR, CDR2 SFDVKD. This chain's CDR3 is CATSDFTTLNTDTQYF. CDR3 nucleotides: TGTGCCACCAGTGATTTCACTACCCTCAACACAGATACGCAGTATTTT.

This clone has just one count. The gene calls are TRBV2 and TRBJ1-4; D gene ambiguous. Germline values: CDR1 SNHLY, CDR2 FYNNEI. The CDR3 has 13 residues. V dropped 4 bases and J dropped 5 bases, with 8 bases sitting between them. CDR3 region: CASSGSINEKLFF. CDR3 in DNA: TGTGCCAGCAGTGGTAGCATAAATGAAAAACTGTTTTTT.

This clone was recorded once. V usage is TRBV7-9 and J usage is TRBJ1-1; D is unresolved. The length of the CDR3 is 13 residues. Deletions cut 1 base from V and 8 bases from J, with 11 bases between. Germline V lookup: CDR1 SEHNR, CDR2 FQNEAQ (reference sequence). CDR3 in DNA: TGTGCCAGCAGCTTAGGAGTTTGGAGGGAAGCTTTCTTT. This translates into CASSLGVWREAFF.

The chain couples TRBV19 to TRBJ1-2; the D gene is possibly TRBD1 (6 bases). V lost 3 bases, J lost 3 bases, and 11 bases lay in between. CDR3 length: 14 amino acids. Germline V gene lookup returns CDR1 LNHDA and CDR2 SQIVND (reference sequence). The CDR3 loop is CASSIGGGDYGYTF. CDR3 bases: TGTGCCAGTAGTATTGGGGGGGGCGACTATGGCTACACCTTC.

The rearrangement links TRBV6-5 to TRBJ1-1; TRBD1 is a possible D gene (6 bases). Germline V gene data show CDR1 as MNHEY and CDR2 as SVGAGI. The CDR3 extends over 14 amino acids. Trimming pared 5 bases from V and 1 base from J, leaving 11 bases between. The CDR3 region is CASSLGQSNTEAFF. In DNA form, the CDR3 reads TGTGCCAGCAGTCTCGGACAGTCGAACACTGAAGCTTTCTTT.

With regard to this clone: One junction end does not reproduce the germline sequence, and a read error may be involved. The chain carries TRBV7-8 and TRBJ2-5; 10 bases align to TRBD1. The CDR3 sequence is 12 residues long. From germline, CDR1 is SGHVS and CDR2 FQNEAQ. This CDR3 reads CASSRDRGASNF. DNA for the CDR3: TGTGCCAGCAGTCGGGACAGGGGAGCCTCAAACTTC.

The chain recombines TRBV27 with TRBJ2-3; possibly TRBD2 for D (6 bases). Trimming pared 5 bases from V and 0 bases from J, leaving 9 bases between. The CDR3 runs 14 residues. Looked up from germline, CDR1 is MNHEY and CDR2 is SMNVEV (reference sequence). CDR3 in amino acids: CASSPRGSTDTQYF. The DNA of the CDR3 is TGTGCCAGCAGTCCTCGGGGGAGCACAGATACGCAGTATTTT.

V is TRBV14 and J is TRBJ1-2, with D perhaps TRBD1 (6 bases). Trimming removed 4 bases at V and 4 bases at J, with 16 bases between. This CDR3 spans 15 amino acids. From germline, CDR1 is SGHDN and CDR2 FVKESK. As DNA, the CDR3 is TGTGCCAGCAGCCCCCTGACGGGGGGCGGCTATGGCTACACCTTC. Translation: CASSPLTGGGYGYTF.

V and J are TRBV5-1 and TRBJ2-1; possibly TRBD2 for D (6 bases). The V gene lost 2 bases and the J gene lost 1 base, with 13 bases spanning the gap. Germline CDR1 SGHRS, CDR2 YFSETQ. The CDR3 is 16 residues long. The CDR3 sequence: CASSFGGSVSYNEQFF. CDR3 DNA: TGCGCCAGCAGCTTTGGGGGGAGTGTATCCTACAATGAGCAGTTCTTC.

This rearrangement joins TRBV2 to TRBJ2-4, with 9 bases matching TRBD2. The CDR3 is made up of 13 amino acids. V shed 5 bases and J 11 bases; nucleotides not matched to a gene: 7. Per germline, CDR1 SNHLY and CDR2 FYNNEI. This CDR3 reads CASSQGQRGVQYF. CDR3 sequence (DNA): TGTGCCAGCAGTCAAGGGCAGCGGGGGGTTCAGTACTTC. Based on the CDR3 plus reference TRBV2 and TRBJ2-4, the full variable domain is EPEVTQTPSHQVTQMGQEVILRCVPISNHLYFYWYRQILGQKVEFLVSFYNNEISEKSEIFDDQFSVERPDGSNFTLKIRSTKLEDSAMYFCASSQGQRGVQYFGAGTRLSVL.

The gene calls are TRBV5-4 and TRBJ1-2; weak D call: TRBD1 (6 bases). Trimming left V 6 bases short and J 8 bases short, with 20 bases between. The length of the CDR3 is 14 residues. In germline, CDR1 is SGHNT, CDR2 YYREEE (reference sequence). CDR3 amino acids: CASTQWGGAFGYTF. In DNA, the CDR3 is TGTGCCAGCACCCAATGGGGGGGGGCGTTCGGCTACACCTTC.

The chain links TRBV5-6 to TRBJ1-4; the match to TRBD1 covers 8 bases. Germline assignment: CDR1 SGHDT and CDR2 YYEEEE. The junction had 18 bases not matched to a gene; V was cut back by 4 bases and J by 7 bases. The CDR3 length is 18 residues. The CDR3 region has the DNA TGTGCCAGCAGCCTCAGACAGGGGTCCAATTCAAATTTTGAAAAACTGTTTTTT. It codes for CASSLRQGSNSNFEKLFF.

The J gene is TRBJ2-7, the V gene TRBV2, with a weak D call TRBD1 (6 bases). Germline-derived CDR1 and CDR2 are SNHLY and FYNNEI. Trimming cost V 2 bases and J 0 bases, with 14 bases left between them. The CDR3 runs to 16 residues. The CDR3 DNA sequence: TGTGCCAGCAGTGAACAGCCCCGGGACACCTCCTACGAGCAGTACGTC. It is translated as CASSEQPRDTSYEQYV.

The rearrangement links TRBV7-6 to TRBJ2-1, with 8 bases lining up with TRBD2. The V gene's germline CDR1 is SGHVS and CDR2 FNYEAQ. V shed 0 bases, J shed 1 base, and the junction held 8 bases outside the gene matches. CDR3 length: 18 residues. The CDR3 nucleotides read TGTGCCAGCAGCTTAGCTGGAGGGCCTAGCGGGTCCTACAATGAGCAGTTCTTC. Translated: CASSLAGGPSGSYNEQFF.

V and J are TRBV4-1 and TRBJ2-3; 7 bases are a match to TRBD2. Trimming at V came to 2 bases and at J to 6 bases, leaving 5 bases not matched to a gene. Per germline, CDR1 MGHRA and CDR2 YSYEKL. The CDR3 loop spans 14 amino acids. The CDR3 loop reads CASSQPAGGDTQYF. In nucleotides, the CDR3 is TGCGCCAGCAGCCAACCGGCCGGGGGGGATACGCAGTATTTT.

The V call is TRBV24-1, the J call TRBJ2-3; 8 bases are shared with TRBD1. The length of the CDR3 is 17 residues. Germline V gives CDR1 KGHDR, CDR2 SFDVKD. V was clipped by 1 base and J by 2 bases; unmatched bases: 7. The CDR3 loop is CATSDFRGQVDTDTQYF. The DNA for the CDR3 is TGTGCCACCAGTGATTTTAGGGGACAGGTGGACACAGATACGCAGTATTTT.

V is TRBV29-1 and J is TRBJ2-7, with TRBD2 as a possible D gene (6 bases). CDR3 length: 13 residues. Germline lookup yields CDR1 SQVTM and CDR2 ANQGSEA. The CDR3: CSLSEGQGYEQYF. The CDR3 nucleotides are TGCTCACTTTCGGAGGGCCAGGGCTACGAGCAGTACTTC.

The chain joins TRBV30 to TRBJ1-6; 7 positions agree with TRBD1. Per germline, CDR1 GTSNPN and CDR2 SVGIG (reference sequence). The CDR3 is made up of 14 amino acids. The trim removed 7 bases at V and 4 bases at J, leaving 7 bases unmatched. The CDR3 loop reads CALRTGHYNSPLHF. As DNA, the CDR3 is TGTGCCTTGAGGACAGGACATTATAATTCACCCCTCCACTTT.

This chain uses TRBV6-1 with TRBJ2-2; possible D gene TRBD2, 5 bases. The ends were cut back, 2 bases at V and 4 bases at J, with 11 bases in the middle. The CDR3 loop spans 15 amino acids. Germline values: CDR1 MNHNS, CDR2 SASEGT. In nucleotides, the CDR3 is TGTGCCAGCAGTGAATATGCGGGCCCCACCGGGGAGCTGTTTTTT. Amino acid sequence: CASSEYAGPTGELFF.

J is TRBJ1-2 and V is TRBV19; D gene ambiguous. Germline loops: CDR1 LNHDA, CDR2 SQIVND (reference sequence). Trimming shortened V by 1 base and J by 7 bases, and 13 bases separated the two germline ends. This CDR3 is built from 14 residues. The DNA of the CDR3 is TGTGCCAGTAGTATAGGCCCGGGAACTGGTGGCTACACCTTC. Protein sequence: CASSIGPGTGGYTF.

The chain has TRBV30 and TRBJ2-5, with 14 positions matching TRBD2. The germline CDR1 and CDR2 sequences are GTSNPN and SVGIG (reference sequence). CDR3 size: 17 residues. Unmatched junction bases numbered 7, after V lost 0 bases and J lost 4 bases. As DNA, the CDR3 is TGTGCCTGGAGTGTACCTGGGACTAGCGGGAGAGGAGAGACCCAGTACTTC. Translating gives CAWSVPGTSGRGETQYF.

The chain is built from TRBV6-5 and TRBJ2-1; 10 bases are a match to TRBD2. V gave up 2 bases and J gave up 8 bases; unmatched junction bases: 3. The CDR3 totals 14 residues. Germline CDR1 is MNHEY and CDR2 is SVGAGI. The CDR3: CASSYQRGGHEQFF. The CDR3 DNA is TGTGCCAGCAGTTACCAGCGGGGGGGCCATGAGCAGTTCTTC.

This clone was observed once. This chain uses TRBV2 with TRBJ1-2; D is ambiguous. CDR1 and CDR2 (germline): SNHLY, FYNNEI. Trimming removed 6 bases from V and 4 bases from J, with 12 bases in between. CDR3 length: 13 amino acids. DNA for the CDR3: TGTGCCAGCAGCACGGGTGCCTCCTATGGCTACACCTTC. Its protein is CASSTGASYGYTF.

The chain has TRBV28 and TRBJ1-1; 8 nucleotides agree with TRBD1. CDR1 is MDHEN and CDR2 is SYDVKM in the germline V gene. V was pared by 3 bases and J by 5 bases, with 14 bases of the junction left unmatched. The CDR3 spans 17 residues. CDR3 amino acids: CASSFSGTGGRGTEAFF. The CDR3 DNA is TGTGCCAGCAGTTTCAGCGGGACAGGAGGCCGGGGGACTGAAGCTTTCTTT.

The V call is TRBV4-3, the J call TRBJ2-5; tentatively, D is TRBD1 (6 bases). V lost 4 bases, J lost 1 base, and 10 bases lay in between. CDR1 and CDR2 (germline): LGHNA, YSLEER. The length of the CDR3 is 14 residues. For the CDR3, the DNA is TGCGCCAGCAGCCTGGACAGAGCCCAAGAGACCCAGTACTTC. Translated, it gives CASSLDRAQETQYF.

The chain carries TRBV21-1 and TRBJ2-3; TRBD2, the D gene given by the table, was not confirmed from the DNA. TRBV21-1 is shown as a pseudogene. CDR3 size: 14 residues. The CDR3 DNA sequence: TGTGCCAGCAGCAAACGGGGGATCACAGATACGCAGTATTTT. This sequence encodes CASSKRGITDTQYF.

The rearrangement links TRBV2 to TRBJ1-2, with 7 bases lining up with TRBD1. CDR3 length equals 13 residues. Germline V gives CDR1 SNHLY, CDR2 FYNNEI. Trimming took 4 bases from V and 7 from J; bases not matched to a gene: 6. The CDR3 protein is CASSAQGGTGYTF. The CDR3 nucleotides are TGTGCCAGCAGTGCCCAGGGGGGAACTGGCTACACCTTC.

This chain joins TRBV15 and TRBJ2-1; D possibly corresponds to TRBD1 (6 bases). From germline, CDR1 is LNHNV and CDR2 YYDKDF (reference sequence). This CDR3 is 14 amino acids long. V was cut by 5 bases and J by 1 base, with 9 bases left in between. The CDR3 sequence: CATSLQGSYNEQFF. The DNA of the CDR3 is TGTGCCACCAGCCTACAGGGTTCCTACAATGAGCAGTTCTTC.

CDR3 sequence: CAISDSDSQETQYF. CDR3 nucleotide sequence: TGTGCCATCAGTGATTCTGACAGTCAAGAGACCCAGTACTTC. The chain employs TRBV10-3 and TRBJ2-5; perhaps TRBD1 as D (5 bases). This CDR3 spans 14 amino acids. The ends were cut back, 3 bases at V and 2 bases at J, with 10 bases in the middle. CDR1 is ENHRY, CDR2 SYGVKD, per germline.

This clone showed up just a few times. The CDR3 nucleotides read TGTGCCAGCAGATTGACAGTGAACACTGAAGCTTTCTTT. It is translated as CASRLTVNTEAFF. The chain employs TRBV11-2 and TRBJ1-1, with D tentatively TRBD1 (5 bases). CDR1 and CDR2 from the germline V gene are SGHAT and FQNNGV. V was shortened by 6 bases and J by 0 bases, with 8 bases between the two germline ends. CDR3 length: 13 amino acids. The full variable domain, rest sourced from reference TRBV11-2 and TRBJ1-1, is EAGVAQSPRYKIIEKRQSVAFWCNPISGHATLYWYQQILGQGPKLLIQFQNNGVVDDSQLPKDRFSAERLKGVDSTLKIQPAKLEDSAVYLCASRLTVNTEAFFGQGTRLTVV.

The chain employs TRBV18 and TRBJ2-3, with D unclear. The V end lost 3 bases, the J end lost 2 bases, and 9 bases lay between the germline ends. In germline, CDR1 is KGHSH, CDR2 LQKENI. The length of the CDR3 is 14 residues. The CDR3 bases are TGTGCCAGCTCACCTCCAGTCGCCACAGATACGCAGTATTTT. This encodes CASSPPVATDTQYF. Based on the CDR3 plus reference TRBV18 and TRBJ2-3, the full variable domain is NAGVMQNPRHLVRRRGQEARLRCSPMKGHSHVYWYRQLPEEGLKFMVYLQKENIIDESGMPKERFSAEFPKEGPSILRIQQVVRGDSAAYFCASSPPVATDTQYFGPGTRLTVL.